The clone carrying this T cell receptor beta chain was observed a handful of times. The data were obtained in a study of blood T cell repertoires in COVID-19. About the study: COVID-19 samples from acute and convalescent phases originated in the United States, Italy and Spain.

CDR1 SNHLY and CDR2 FYNNEI come from the germline V gene. The CDR3 totals 14 residues. With V trimmed by 6 bases and J by 4 bases, 6 bases remained unmatched. The authors' processing: Reference gene primers were amplified, and this amplification served to estimate nucleated cell counts. Using immunoSEQ multiplex PCR, the repertoire was profiled, and TCRdb retains in-frame clones only, with some absent. V and J calls and clone size are copied from that table; D and trimming were computed from the DNA. Among about 140,000 clones, more than 60% were seen once, and the ten largest hold roughly 9%. The sample taken for sequencing was peripheral blood. This receptor was obtained from a woman in her forties or fifties with active or convalescent COVID-19. The rearrangement uses TRBV2 and TRBJ1-1; 9 bases fit TRBD1. The CDR3: CASSRTGVGTEAFF. The CDR3 DNA reads as TGTGCCAGCAGCCGGACAGGGGTCGGCACTGAAGCTTTCTTT.